This T cell receptor beta chain was captured in a study of OX40 agonist ivuxolimab in advanced cancers. Profiling relied on immunoSEQ multiplex PCR, and the TCRdb table lists in-frame clones only, not all of them. The sample lists tens of thousands of clones; roughly nine tenths were seen once. CDR1 SGHRS and CDR2 YFSETQ come from the germline V gene. This CDR3 is built from 13 residues. Trimming removed 0 bases from V and 6 bases from J, with 6 bases in between. Study-wide results and caveats: Antigens targeted by the expanded peripheral T cells were not determined.

Notes on this clone: Its antigen is not identified.

The source of this sequence is an adult with an advanced solid tumor such as melanoma, head and neck, liver or kidney cancer. The chain is built from TRBV5-1 and TRBJ2-2; the D is unclear. Sequences were derived from CD4+ or CD8+ T cells sorted from blood, sampled in a trial of the OX40 agonist ivuxolimab. The CDR3 is CASSLDASGELFF. CDR3 nucleotides: TGCGCCAGCAGCTTGGACGCGTCCGGGGAGCTGTTTTTT.